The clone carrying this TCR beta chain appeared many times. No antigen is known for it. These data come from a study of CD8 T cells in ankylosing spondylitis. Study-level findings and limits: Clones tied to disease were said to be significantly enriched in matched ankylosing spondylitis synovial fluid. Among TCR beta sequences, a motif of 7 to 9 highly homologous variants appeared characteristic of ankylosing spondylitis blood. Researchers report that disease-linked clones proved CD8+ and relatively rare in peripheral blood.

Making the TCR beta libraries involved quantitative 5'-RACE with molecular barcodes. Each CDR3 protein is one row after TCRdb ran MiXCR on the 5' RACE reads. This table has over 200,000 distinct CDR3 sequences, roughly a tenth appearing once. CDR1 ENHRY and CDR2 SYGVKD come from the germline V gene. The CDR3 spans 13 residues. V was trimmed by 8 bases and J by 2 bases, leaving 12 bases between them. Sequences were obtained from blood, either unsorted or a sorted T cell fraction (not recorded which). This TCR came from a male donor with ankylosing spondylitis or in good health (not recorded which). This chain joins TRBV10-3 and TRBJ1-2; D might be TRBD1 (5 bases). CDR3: CAIEEGKNYGYTF. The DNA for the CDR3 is TGTGCCATCGAGGAGGGGAAAAACTATGGCTACACCTTC.